This entry lists 7 T cell receptor beta chains sequenced from one sample in a study of blood T cell repertoires in COVID-19. The protocol was immunoSEQ multiplex PCR, while the TCRdb copy is restricted to in-frame clones and leaves out a portion. The sample has fewer than 350,000 clones; 81% are singletons. Sequencing was performed on peripheral blood. The origin of the receptors is a woman in her fifties or sixties with active or convalescent COVID-19.

The V gene is TRBV30, the J gene TRBJ1-6, with D possibly TRBD1 on 5 matching bases. The CDR3 length is 15 residues. Trimming pared 0 bases from V and 10 bases from J, leaving 16 bases between. The germline V gene encodes CDR1 GTSNPN and CDR2 SVGIG (reference sequence). DNA of the CDR3: TGTGCCTGGAGTGTACGACCAGGGTTAGAATCACCCCTCCACTTT. As protein: CAWSVRPGLESPLHF.

The rearrangement links TRBV29-1 to TRBJ2-3; 7 nucleotides line up with TRBD2. The CDR3 length is 14 residues. V lost 4 bases and J lost 0; bases outside the gene matches: 4. The germline V gene encodes CDR1 SQVTM and CDR2 ANQGSEA. CDR3 nucleotide sequence: TGCAGCGTTGCATCGGGGGGAAGCACAGATACGCAGTATTTT. Translating gives CSVASGGSTDTQYF.

This sequence joins TRBV11-2 and TRBJ1-3; maybe TRBD1 (5 bases). The CDR3 sequence is 15 residues long. Germline-derived CDR1 and CDR2 are SGHAT and FQNNGV. Trimming stripped 5 bases from V and 7 bases from J, with 18 bases between. The CDR3 DNA reads TGTGCCAGCAGCCGCCAGGGTGTTCTTCACAACACCATATATTTT. Its translation is CASSRQGVLHNTIYF. The full variable domain, completed using reference TRBV11-2 and TRBJ1-3, is EAGVAQSPRYKIIEKRQSVAFWCNPISGHATLYWYQQILGQGPKLLIQFQNNGVVDDSQLPKDRFSAERLKGVDSTLKIQPAKLEDSAVYLCASSRQGVLHNTIYFGEGSWLTVV.

V gene TRBV2 combines with J gene TRBJ1-4; D is possibly TRBD1 (6 bases). This CDR3 is 15 amino acids long. Germline V lookup: CDR1 SNHLY, CDR2 FYNNEI. V lost 5 bases and J lost 7, with 17 bases in between. CDR3 in DNA: TGTGCCAGCAGTCTACAGGGTCGGGGAGTTGAAAAACTGTTTTTT. Amino acid sequence: CASSLQGRGVEKLFF.

V usage is TRBV5-4 and J usage is TRBJ1-6, with D maybe TRBD1 (6 bases). V was trimmed by 0 bases and J by 8 bases, leaving 9 bases between them. Looked up from germline, CDR1 is SGHNT and CDR2 is YYREEE (reference sequence). This CDR3 is built from 14 residues. For the CDR3, the DNA is TGTGCCAGCAGCTTGGGGACAGCGTATTCACCCCTCCACTTT. It codes for CASSLGTAYSPLHF.

The V and J genes are TRBV29-1 and TRBJ1-1, with 12 nucleotides matching TRBD1. Trimming removed 6 bases from V and 0 bases from J; junction bases left unmatched: 8. Germline assignment: CDR1 SQVTM and CDR2 ANQGSEA. CDR3 length equals 16 residues. CDR3 DNA sequence: TGCAGCGTCGCCGGGACAGGGGGCTTCATGAACACTGAAGCTTTCTTT. It yields the protein CSVAGTGGFMNTEAFF. The variable domain in full, with the rest retrieved from reference TRBV29-1 and TRBJ1-1, is SAVISQKPSRDICQRGTSLTIQCQVDSQVTMMFWYRQQPGQSLTLIATANQGSEATYESGFVIDKFPISRPNLTFSTLTVSNMSPEDSSIYLCSVAGTGGFMNTEAFFGQGTRLTVV.

The CDR3 region has the DNA TGTGCCAGCTCTCCGTTCCGGGACAGGGGGTTCGAGCAGTTCTTC. This codes for CASSPFRDRGFEQFF. The chain combines TRBV6-5 with TRBJ2-1; TRBD1 matches 11 bases. The V gene end was trimmed by 8 bases and the J gene end by 10 bases; junction bases not matched to a gene: 13. The CDR3 is 15 residues long. Germline assignment: CDR1 MNHEY and CDR2 SVGAGI.